The clone carrying this TCR beta chain was counted a few times. Its antigen is unidentified. This entry comes from a study of T cells after yellow fever vaccination. The study, taken as a whole, reports: Researchers cautioned that FACS-sorted repertoires could harbor abundant clonotypes contaminating from the bulk population. The study re-detected most primary-vaccination clones after the booster (about 95% CD4, just over 85% CD8).

The study made its TCR cDNA through 5'RACE template switching. That step introduced a universal primer site along with UMIs. TCRdb independently ran MiXCR on the 5' RACE reads; one entry per CDR3 protein. The sample records about 400,000 distinct CDR3 sequences, roughly 11% being singletons. Germline CDR1 and CDR2: MGHDK and SYGVNS. Trimming took 8 bases from V and 4 from J; bases not matched to a gene: 8. The CDR3 contains 15 residues. The TCR comes from a man aged 18-30 years who received the YFV17D yellow fever vaccine. The input for sequencing was PBMCs, taken on the day of the first yellow fever vaccination. The rearrangement joins TRBV25-1 to TRBJ1-2; 12 bases map to TRBD1. The CDR3 sequence: CASRGTGGLGYGYTF. The CDR3 bases are TGTGCCAGCCGAGGGACAGGGGGCCTCGGCTATGGCTACACCTTC.